This T cell receptor (beta chain) derives from a study of early stage breast cancer tumors. Overall study context: Average read coverage per sample was roughly 9.7-fold.

This clone was seen only once. Antigen unknown. Generated by immunoSEQ multiplex PCR, the TCRdb table keeps only in-frame clones and is missing some. The data show about 50,000 clones, 83% seen once. Whole-study findings and limits: In about 90% of the 16 patients, blood comparison separated tumor from normal breast. Bulk DNA sequencing of unsorted cells missed chain pairing and markers. Tumors had approximately 2.6-fold higher T cell density and higher clonality than adjacent normal breast tissue.

The receptor was derived from a person aged 50 to 59 with breast cancer. The sequenced sample was blood.

CDR3 amino acids: CASSPPTSGRLANYGYTF. The CDR3 DNA follows: TGTGCCAGCTCACCCCCCACCTCCGGCAGGTTAGCTAACTATGGCTACACCTTC. The chain carries TRBV18 and TRBJ1-2; D not certain. Germline V CDR1 and CDR2: KGHSH, LQKENI. The CDR3 sequence is 18 residues long. V was pared by 3 bases and J by 0 bases, with 20 bases between. Full variable domain (remainder filled in from reference TRBV18 and TRBJ1-2): NAGVMQNPRHLVRRRGQEARLRCSPMKGHSHVYWYRQLPEEGLKFMVYLQKENIIDESGMPKERFSAEFPKEGPSILRIQQVVRGDSAAYFCASSPPTSGRLANYGYTFGSGTRLTVV.